This T cell receptor (beta chain) derives from a study of T cell repertoires in aging, cancer and after chemotherapy. In the study overall: Donor ages fell into six groups from 30 or younger up to 70 or older. Repeat sampling of healthy donors over several months to years showed clear clonal overlap.

A mixed TRB-A/B primer pool amplified rearranged TRB by multiplex touch-down PCR. TCRdb passed the multiplex PCR reads through MiXCR, listing each CDR3 protein once. The data hold roughly 5,000 distinct CDR3 sequences, with 46% observed a single time. Peripheral blood genomic DNA, not sorted cells or RNA, was the template. The CDR3 covers 16 residues. Trimming stripped 0 bases from V and 0 bases from J, with 11 bases between. The germline gives CDR1 MNHEY, CDR2 SVGAGI. Details on this clonotype: What it recognizes is unknown.

Notes on the study in general: In each cancer cohort, median generation probability increased across chemotherapy, suggesting thymic output rebounded. Compared with age-matched healthy donors, untreated hematological or solid cancer patients showed higher blood TCR clonality.

The rearrangement uses TRBV6-5 and TRBJ1-1, with D tentatively TRBD1 (5 bases). The sequenced sample consisted of blood. This sequence was found in a human donor in good health. The CDR3 DNA sequence: TGTGCCAGCAGTTACTCGACTCCAGGGATGAACACTGAAGCTTTCTTT. Its translation: CASSYSTPGMNTEAFF.